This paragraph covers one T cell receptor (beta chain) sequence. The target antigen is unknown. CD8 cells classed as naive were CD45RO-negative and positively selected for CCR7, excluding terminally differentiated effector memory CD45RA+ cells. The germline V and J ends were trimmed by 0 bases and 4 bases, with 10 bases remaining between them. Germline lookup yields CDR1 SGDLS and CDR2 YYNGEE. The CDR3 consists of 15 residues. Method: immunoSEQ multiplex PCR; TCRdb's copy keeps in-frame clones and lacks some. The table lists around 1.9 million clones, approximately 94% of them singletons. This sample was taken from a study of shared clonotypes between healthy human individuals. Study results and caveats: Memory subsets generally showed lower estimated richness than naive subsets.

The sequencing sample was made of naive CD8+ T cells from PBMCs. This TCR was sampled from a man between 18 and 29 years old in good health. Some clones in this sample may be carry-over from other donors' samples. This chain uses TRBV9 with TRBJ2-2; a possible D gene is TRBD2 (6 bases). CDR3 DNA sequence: TGTGCCAGCAGCGTAGAGACTAGGGGCACCGGGGAGCTGTTTTTT. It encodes CASSVETRGTGELFF.